This T cell receptor (beta chain) was retrieved from a study of response to subunit inactivated influenza vaccine. Per germline, CDR1 MNHEY and CDR2 SMNVEV (reference sequence). The V gene end was trimmed by 5 bases and the J gene end by 6 bases; junction bases not matched to a gene: 7. This CDR3 spans 15 amino acids. This clonotype was recorded a few times. One entry per CDR3 protein results from TCRdb running MiXCR on the RT-PCR reads. The sample includes around 500,000 distinct CDR3 sequences, approximately 10% of them seen just once. This rearrangement joins TRBV27 to TRBJ2-2, with 9 bases that match TRBD2. This TCR derives from a man aged 50 to 60 who received an inactivated influenza vaccine. Specimen: PBMCs from blood, collected about 40 days after vaccination. The CDR3 nucleotides read TGTGCCAGCAGTAAGGGACTAGCTGGGGCCGGGGAGCTGTTTTTT. Its protein product is CASSKGLAGAGELFF.